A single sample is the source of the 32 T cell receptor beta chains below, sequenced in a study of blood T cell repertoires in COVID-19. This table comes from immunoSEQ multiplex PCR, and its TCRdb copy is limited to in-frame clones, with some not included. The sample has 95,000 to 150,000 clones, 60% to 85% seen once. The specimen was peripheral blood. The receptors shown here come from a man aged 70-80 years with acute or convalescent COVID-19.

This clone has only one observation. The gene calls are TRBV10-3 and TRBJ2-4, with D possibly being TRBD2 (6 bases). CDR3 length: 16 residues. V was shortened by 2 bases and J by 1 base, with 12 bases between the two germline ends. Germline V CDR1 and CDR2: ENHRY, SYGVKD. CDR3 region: CAISEGGLVAKNIQYF. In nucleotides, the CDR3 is TGTGCCATCAGTGAGGGAGGGCTTGTGGCCAAAAACATTCAGTACTTC.

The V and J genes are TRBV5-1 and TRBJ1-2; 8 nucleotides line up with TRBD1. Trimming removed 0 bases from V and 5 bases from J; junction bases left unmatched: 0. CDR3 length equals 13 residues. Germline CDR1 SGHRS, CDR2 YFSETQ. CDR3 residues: CASSLGTGYGYTF. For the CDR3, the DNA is TGCGCCAGCAGCTTGGGGACAGGGTATGGCTACACCTTC.

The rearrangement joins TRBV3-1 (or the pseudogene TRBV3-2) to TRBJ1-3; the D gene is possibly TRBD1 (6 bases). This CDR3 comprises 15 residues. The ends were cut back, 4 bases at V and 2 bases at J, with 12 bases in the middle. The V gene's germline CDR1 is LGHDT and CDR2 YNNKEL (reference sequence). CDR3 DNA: TGTGCCAGCAGCCCTAGGACAGCCACTGGAAACACCATATATTTT. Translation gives CASSPRTATGNTIYF.

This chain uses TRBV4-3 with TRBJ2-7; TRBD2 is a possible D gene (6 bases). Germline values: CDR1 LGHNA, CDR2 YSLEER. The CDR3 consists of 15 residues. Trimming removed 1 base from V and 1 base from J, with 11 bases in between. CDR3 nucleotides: TGCGCCAGCAGCCAAGGAATTGGGGGGTCCTACGAGCAGTACTTC. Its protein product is CASSQGIGGSYEQYF.

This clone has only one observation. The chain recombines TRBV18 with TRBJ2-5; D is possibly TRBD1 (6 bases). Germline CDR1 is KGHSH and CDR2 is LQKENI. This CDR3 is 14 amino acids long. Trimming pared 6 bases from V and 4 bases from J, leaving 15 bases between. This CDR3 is CASSLDRQGETQYF. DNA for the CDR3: TGTGCCAGCTCCCTCGACAGGCAGGGAGAGACCCAGTACTTC.

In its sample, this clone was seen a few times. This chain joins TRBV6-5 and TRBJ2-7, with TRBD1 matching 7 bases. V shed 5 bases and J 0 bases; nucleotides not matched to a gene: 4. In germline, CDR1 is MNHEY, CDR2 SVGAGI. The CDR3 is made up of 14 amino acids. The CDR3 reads CASSRTGPSYEQYF. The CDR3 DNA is TGTGCCAGCAGTCGGACAGGACCCTCCTACGAGCAGTACTTC.

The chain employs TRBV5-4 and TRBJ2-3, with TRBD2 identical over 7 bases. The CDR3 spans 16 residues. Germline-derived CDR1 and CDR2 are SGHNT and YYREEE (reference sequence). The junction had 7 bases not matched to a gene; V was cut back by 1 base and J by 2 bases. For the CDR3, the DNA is TGTGCCAGCAGCTTGACGAGCGGGGCCCCCACAGATACGCAGTATTTT. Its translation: CASSLTSGAPTDTQYF.

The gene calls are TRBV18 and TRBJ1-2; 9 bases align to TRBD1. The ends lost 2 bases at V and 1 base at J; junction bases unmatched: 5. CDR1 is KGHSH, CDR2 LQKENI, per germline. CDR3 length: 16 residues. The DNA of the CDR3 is TGTGCCAGCTCACCAGTCCGGGACAGGGTTAACTATGGCTACACCTTC. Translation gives CASSPVRDRVNYGYTF. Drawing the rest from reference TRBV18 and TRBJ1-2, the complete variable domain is NAGVMQNPRHLVRRRGQEARLRCSPMKGHSHVYWYRQLPEEGLKFMVYLQKENIIDESGMPKERFSAEFPKEGPSILRIQQVVRGDSAAYFCASSPVRDRVNYGYTFGSGTRLTVV.

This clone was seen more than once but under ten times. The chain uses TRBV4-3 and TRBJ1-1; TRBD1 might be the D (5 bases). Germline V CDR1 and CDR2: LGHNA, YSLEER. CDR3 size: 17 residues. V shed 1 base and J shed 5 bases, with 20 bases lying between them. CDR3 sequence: CASSQGYMGLANTEAFF. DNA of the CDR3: TGCGCCAGCAGCCAAGGATACATGGGACTCGCTAATACTGAAGCTTTCTTT.

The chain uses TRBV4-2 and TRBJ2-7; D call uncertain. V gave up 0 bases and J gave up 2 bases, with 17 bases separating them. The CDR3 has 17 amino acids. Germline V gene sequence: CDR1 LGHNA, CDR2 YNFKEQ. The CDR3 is CASSQDRGYPNPYEQYF. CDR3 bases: TGTGCCAGCAGCCAAGATCGCGGCTACCCTAATCCCTACGAGCAGTACTTC.

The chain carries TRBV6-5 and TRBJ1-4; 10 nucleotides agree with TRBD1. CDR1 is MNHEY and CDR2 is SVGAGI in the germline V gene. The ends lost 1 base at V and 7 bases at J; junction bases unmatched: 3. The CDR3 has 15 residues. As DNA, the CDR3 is TGTGCCAGCAGTTACTGGGGACAGGGGAGTGAAAAACTGTTTTTT. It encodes CASSYWGQGSEKLFF.

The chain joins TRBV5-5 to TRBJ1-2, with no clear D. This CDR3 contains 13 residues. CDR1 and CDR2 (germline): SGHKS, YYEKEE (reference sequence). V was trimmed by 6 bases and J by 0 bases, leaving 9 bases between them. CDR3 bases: TGTGCCAGCAACGAACGGTCTAACTATGGCTACACCTTC. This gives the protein CASNERSNYGYTF.

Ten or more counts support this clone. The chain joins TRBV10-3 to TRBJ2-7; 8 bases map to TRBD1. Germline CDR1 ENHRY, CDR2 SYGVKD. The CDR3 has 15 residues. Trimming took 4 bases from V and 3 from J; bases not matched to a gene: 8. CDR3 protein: CAISGGTGRDYEQYF. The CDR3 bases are TGTGCCATCAGTGGGGGGACAGGTCGCGACTACGAGCAGTACTTC.

The CDR3 DNA follows: TGTGCCAGCAGCCAAGTCAGCACCGGGGAGCTGTTTTTT. As protein: CASSQVSTGELFF. This chain uses TRBV3-1 (or the pseudogene TRBV3-2) with TRBJ2-2; D gene unclear. Germline V lookup: CDR1 LGHDT, CDR2 YNNKEL (reference sequence). V dropped 1 base and J dropped 4 bases, with 4 bases sitting between them. The CDR3 has 13 amino acids.

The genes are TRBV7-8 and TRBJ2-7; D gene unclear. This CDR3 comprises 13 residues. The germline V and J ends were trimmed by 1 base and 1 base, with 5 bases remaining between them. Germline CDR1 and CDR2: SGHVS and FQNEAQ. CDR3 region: CASSLELSYEQYF. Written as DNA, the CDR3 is TGTGCCAGCAGCTTAGAACTATCCTACGAGCAGTACTTC.

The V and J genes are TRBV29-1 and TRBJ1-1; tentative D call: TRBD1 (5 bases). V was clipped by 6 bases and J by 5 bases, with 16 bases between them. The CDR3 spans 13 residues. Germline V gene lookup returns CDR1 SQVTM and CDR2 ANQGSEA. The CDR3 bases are TGCAGCGTCCTCGGGCAGGGCGATACTGAAGCTTTCTTT. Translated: CSVLGQGDTEAFF. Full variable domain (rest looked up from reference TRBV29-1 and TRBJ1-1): SAVISQKPSRDICQRGTSLTIQCQVDSQVTMMFWYRQQPGQSLTLIATANQGSEATYESGFVIDKFPISRPNLTFSTLTVSNMSPEDSSIYLCSVLGQGDTEAFFGQGTRLTVV.

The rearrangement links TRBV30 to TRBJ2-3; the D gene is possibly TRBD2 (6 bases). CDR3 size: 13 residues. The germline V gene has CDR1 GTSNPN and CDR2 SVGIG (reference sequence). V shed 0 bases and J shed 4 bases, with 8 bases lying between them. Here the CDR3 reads CAWSVSGADTQYF. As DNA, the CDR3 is TGTGCCTGGAGTGTGTCGGGGGCAGATACGCAGTATTTT. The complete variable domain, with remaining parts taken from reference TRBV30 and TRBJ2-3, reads SQTIHQWPATLVQPVGSPLSLECTVEGTSNPNLYWYRQAAGRGLQLLFYSVGIGQISSEVPQNLSASRPQDRQFILSSKKLLLSDSGFYLCAWSVSGADTQYFGPGTRLTVL.

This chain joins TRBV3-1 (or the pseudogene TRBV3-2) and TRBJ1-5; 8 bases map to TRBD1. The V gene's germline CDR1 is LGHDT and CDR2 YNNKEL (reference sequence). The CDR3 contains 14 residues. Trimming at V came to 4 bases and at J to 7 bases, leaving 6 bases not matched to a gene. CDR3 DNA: TGTGCCAGCAGCCTTGGACAGGGAATCCAGCCCCAGCATTTT. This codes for CASSLGQGIQPQHF.

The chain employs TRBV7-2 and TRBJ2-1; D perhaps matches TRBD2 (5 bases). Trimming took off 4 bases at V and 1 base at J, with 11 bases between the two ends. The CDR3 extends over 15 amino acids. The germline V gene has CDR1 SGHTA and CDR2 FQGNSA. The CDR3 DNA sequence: TGTGCCAGCAGCTCCGACCGGGGTTCCTACAATGAGCAGTTCTTC. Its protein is CASSSDRGSYNEQFF. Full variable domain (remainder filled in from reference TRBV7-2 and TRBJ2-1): GAGVSQSPSNKVTEKGKDVELRCDPISGHTALYWYRQSLGQGLEFLIYFQGNSAPDKSGLPSDRFSAERTGGSVSTLTIQRTQQEDSAVYLCASSSDRGSYNEQFFGPGTRLTVL.

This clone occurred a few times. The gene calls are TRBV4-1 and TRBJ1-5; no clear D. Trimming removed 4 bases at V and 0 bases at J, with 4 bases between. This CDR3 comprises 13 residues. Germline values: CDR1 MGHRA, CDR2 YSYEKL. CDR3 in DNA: TGCGCCAGCAGCCTACATAGCAATCAGCCCCAGCATTTT. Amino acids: CASSLHSNQPQHF.

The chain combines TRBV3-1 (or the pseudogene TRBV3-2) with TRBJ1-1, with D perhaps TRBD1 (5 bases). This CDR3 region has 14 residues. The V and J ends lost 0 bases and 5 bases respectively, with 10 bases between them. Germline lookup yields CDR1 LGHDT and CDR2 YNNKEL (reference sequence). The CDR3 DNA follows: TGTGCCAGCAGCCAAGAGCAGGGTCGGACTGAAGCTTTCTTT. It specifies CASSQEQGRTEAFF.

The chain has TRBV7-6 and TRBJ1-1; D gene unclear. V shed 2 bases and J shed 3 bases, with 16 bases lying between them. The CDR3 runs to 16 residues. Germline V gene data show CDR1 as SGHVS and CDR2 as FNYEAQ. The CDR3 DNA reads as TGTGCCAGCAGCTTAATCGCTGCTGGGAGGGACACTGAAGCTTTCTTT. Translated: CASSLIAAGRDTEAFF.

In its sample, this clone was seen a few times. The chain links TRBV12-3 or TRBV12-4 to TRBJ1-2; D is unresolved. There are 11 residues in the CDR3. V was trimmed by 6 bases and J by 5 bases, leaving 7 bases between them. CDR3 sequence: CASSLGYGYTF. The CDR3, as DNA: TGTGCCAGCAGCCTAGGATATGGCTACACCTTC.

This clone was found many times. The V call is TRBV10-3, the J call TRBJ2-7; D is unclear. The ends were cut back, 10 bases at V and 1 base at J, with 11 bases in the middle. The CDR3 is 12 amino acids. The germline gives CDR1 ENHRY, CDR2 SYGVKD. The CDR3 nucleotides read TGTGCCACCCGCGGAGATTCCTACGAGCAGTACTTC. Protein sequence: CATRGDSYEQYF.

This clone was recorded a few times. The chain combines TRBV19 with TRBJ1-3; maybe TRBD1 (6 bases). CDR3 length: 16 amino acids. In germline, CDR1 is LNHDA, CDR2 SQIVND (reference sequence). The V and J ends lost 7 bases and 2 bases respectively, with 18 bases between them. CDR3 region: CASIRPQGRAGNTIYF. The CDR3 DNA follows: TGTGCCAGTATCCGACCTCAGGGGAGAGCTGGAAACACCATATATTTT.

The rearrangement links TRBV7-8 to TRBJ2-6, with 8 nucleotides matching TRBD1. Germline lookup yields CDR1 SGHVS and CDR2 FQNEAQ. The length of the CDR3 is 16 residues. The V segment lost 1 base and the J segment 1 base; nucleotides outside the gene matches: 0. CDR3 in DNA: TGTGCCAGCAGCTTAGGACAGGGGTCTGGGGCCAACGTCCTGACTTTC. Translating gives CASSLGQGSGANVLTF.

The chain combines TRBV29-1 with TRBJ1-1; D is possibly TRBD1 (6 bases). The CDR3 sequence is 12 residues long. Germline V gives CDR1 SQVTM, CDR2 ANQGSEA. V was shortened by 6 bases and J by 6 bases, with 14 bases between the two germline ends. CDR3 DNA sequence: TGCAGCGTGAGCGACAGGCTCCCTGAAGCTTTCTTT. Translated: CSVSDRLPEAFF.

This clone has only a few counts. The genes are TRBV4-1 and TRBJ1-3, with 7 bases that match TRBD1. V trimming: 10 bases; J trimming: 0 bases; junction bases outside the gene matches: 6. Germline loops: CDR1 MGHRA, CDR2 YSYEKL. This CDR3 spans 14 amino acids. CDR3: CATRGDSSGNTIYF. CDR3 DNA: TGCGCCACCCGAGGGGACAGCTCTGGAAACACCATATATTTT.

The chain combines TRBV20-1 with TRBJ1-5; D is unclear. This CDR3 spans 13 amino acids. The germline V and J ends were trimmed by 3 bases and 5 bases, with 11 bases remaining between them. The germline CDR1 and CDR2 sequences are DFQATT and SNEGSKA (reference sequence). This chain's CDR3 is CSASRESDQPQHF. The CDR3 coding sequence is TGCAGTGCTAGTAGGGAGAGTGATCAGCCCCAGCATTTT.

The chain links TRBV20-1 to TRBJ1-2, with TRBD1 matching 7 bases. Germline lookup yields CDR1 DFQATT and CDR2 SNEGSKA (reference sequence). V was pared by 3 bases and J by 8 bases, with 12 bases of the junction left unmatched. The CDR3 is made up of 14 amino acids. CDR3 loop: CSASLHDREWGYTF. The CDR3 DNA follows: TGCAGTGCTAGTCTACACGACAGGGAGTGGGGCTACACCTTC.

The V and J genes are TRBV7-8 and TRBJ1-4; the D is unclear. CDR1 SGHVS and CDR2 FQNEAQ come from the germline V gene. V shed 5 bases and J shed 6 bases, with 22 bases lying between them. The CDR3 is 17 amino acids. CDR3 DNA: TGTGCCAGCAGCGGCCTCGTATCCCGGGTTGGGTATGAAAAACTGTTTTTT. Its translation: CASSGLVSRVGYEKLFF.

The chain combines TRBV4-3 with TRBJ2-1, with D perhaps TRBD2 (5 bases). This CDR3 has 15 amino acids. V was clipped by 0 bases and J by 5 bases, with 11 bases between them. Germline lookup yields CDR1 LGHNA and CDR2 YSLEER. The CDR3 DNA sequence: TGCGCCAGCAGCCAAGATATTTCGGGAAACAATGAGCAGTTCTTC. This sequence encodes CASSQDISGNNEQFF.